This TCR beta chain was captured by sequencing in a study of cytomegalovirus exposure and HLA in healthy donors. The CDR3 has 14 residues. J gave up 0 bases and V 6 bases, and 3 bases lay outside the gene matches. Germline loops: CDR1 MNHEY, CDR2 SVGAGI. Researchers ran the PCR with 60 Vbeta and 13 Jbeta primers. Libraries were prepared by immunoSEQ multiplex PCR; TCRdb keeps only in-frame clonotypes and omits some of them. This table holds over 65,000 clones, over 65% found once. The chain combines TRBV6-5 with TRBJ2-7, with TRBD1 matching over 9 bases. The sequencing sample was made of PBMCs. This sequence originates from a man aged 45-65 years in good health and CMV-seronegative. The CDR3, as DNA: TGTGCCAGCAGCCGGGACAGGGACTCCTACGAGCAGTACTTC. It encodes CASSRDRDSYEQYF.